The 22 T cell receptor beta chains given below trace back to one sample, sequenced in a study of CD8+ T cells in alopecia areata. RNA extraction and reverse transcription yielded cDNA as sequencing template. Assay: immunoSEQ multiplex PCR; the TCRdb copy retains only in-frame clones and omits some. The sample contains about 210,000 clones, about 58% of which appear only once. Treatment denoted: oral pan-JAK inhibitor, 5-10 mg twice daily. The sequences come from CD4+ T cells sorted from blood, collected at week 4, from a patient treated with tofacitinib. These receptors were taken from a human donor with alopecia areata.

In its sample, this clone was seen a few times. The gene calls are TRBV2 and TRBJ1-2; no definite D call. The CDR3 runs 13 residues. Between the trimmed V and J ends, which lost 3 bases and 8 bases, there was a span of 13 bases. The V gene's germline CDR1 is SNHLY and CDR2 FYNNEI. For the CDR3, the DNA is TGTGCCAGCAGTGAGGCTGCCGGGTTCGGCTACACCTTC. Residues: CASSEAAGFGYTF.

The chain has TRBV7-2 and TRBJ2-7; D is undetermined. Germline V lookup: CDR1 SGHTA, CDR2 FQGNSA. V was shortened by 1 base and J by 6 bases, with 13 bases between the two germline ends. The CDR3 sequence is 14 residues long. The CDR3 loop is CASSLGLDLREQYF. The DNA for the CDR3 is TGTGCCAGCAGCTTAGGTCTAGATCTGCGCGAGCAGTACTTC.

The chain employs TRBV19 and TRBJ1-1; maybe TRBD1 (5 bases). V lost 6 bases and J lost 8, with 19 bases in between. Germline CDR1 LNHDA, CDR2 SQIVND (reference sequence). This CDR3 is 14 amino acids long. CDR3 sequence (DNA): TGTGCCAGTAGGCCTGACAGATCGATTGACGAAGCTTTCTTT. Amino acids: CASRPDRSIDEAFF.

Comments on this clone: The same CDR3 can be traced to other DNA sequences in this sample. V and J are TRBV7-2 and TRBJ1-5; unclear D gene. Germline CDR1 reads SGHTA; CDR2 reads FQGNSA. Trimming took off 5 bases at V and 2 bases at J, with 7 bases between the two ends. The CDR3 consists of 13 residues. CDR3 in amino acids: CASSVRGNQPQHF. DNA for the CDR3: TGTGCCAGCAGCGTCCGGGGCAATCAGCCCCAGCATTTT.

V gene TRBV9 combines with J gene TRBJ2-6; D gene ambiguous. V was trimmed by 1 base and J by 10 bases, leaving 9 bases between them. The CDR3 runs to 13 residues. The germline V gene encodes CDR1 SGDLS and CDR2 YYNGEE. The CDR3 coding sequence is TGTGCCAGCAGCGTATCAGTGGATAACGTCCTGACTTTC. It is translated as CASSVSVDNVLTF.

This clone was found a few times. The chain has TRBV13 and TRBJ2-1; D may correspond to TRBD1 or TRBD2 (6 bases each). The germline CDR1 and CDR2 sequences are PRHDT and FYEKMQ (reference sequence). This CDR3 has 12 amino acids. V lost 2 bases and J lost 9, with 8 bases in between. The DNA of the CDR3 is TGTGCCAGCAGCTTAACGGGGGCTGAGCAGTTCTTC. The encoded protein is CASSLTGAEQFF.

This clone turned up a few times. V usage is TRBV30 and J usage is TRBJ1-2; D ambiguous. Trimming removed 0 bases at V and 6 bases at J, with 11 bases between. From germline, CDR1 is GTSNPN and CDR2 SVGIG (reference sequence). The CDR3 length is 13 residues. The CDR3 DNA reads TGTGCCTGGAGTGTACGAAGGTCAAATGGCTACACCTTC. Its protein product is CAWSVRRSNGYTF.

The gene calls are TRBV5-6 and TRBJ1-2; D remains unclear. This CDR3 has 14 amino acids. CDR1 SGHDT and CDR2 YYEEEE come from the germline V gene. V was pared by 0 bases and J by 4 bases, with 10 bases between. The CDR3 protein is CASSLDGNPYGYTF. CDR3 sequence (DNA): TGTGCCAGCAGCTTGGATGGAAACCCCTATGGCTACACCTTC.

V gene TRBV5-1 combines with J gene TRBJ1-1, with 11 bases identical to TRBD1. Trimming cost V 4 bases and J 6 bases; bases outside gene matches: 14. The CDR3 has 17 amino acids. The germline gives CDR1 SGHRS, CDR2 YFSETQ. In DNA, the CDR3 is TGCGCCAGCAGCCGGACAGGGGGCGCGAATCAGGAACCTGAAGCTTTCTTT. The encoded protein is CASSRTGGANQEPEAFF. The complete variable domain, with remaining parts taken from reference TRBV5-1 and TRBJ1-1, reads KAGVTQTPRYLIKTRGQQVTLSCSPISGHRSVSWYQQTPGQGLQFLFEYFSETQRNKGNFPGRFSGRQFSNSRSEMNVSTLELGDSALYLCASSRTGGANQEPEAFFGQGTRLTVV.

The genes are TRBV6-5 and TRBJ2-5; the D call may be TRBD1 or TRBD2 (5 bases each). The CDR3 is made up of 15 amino acids. Trimming shortened V by 0 bases and J by 4 bases, and 12 bases separated the two germline ends. The germline V gene has CDR1 MNHEY and CDR2 SVGAGI. The CDR3 bases are TGTGCCAGCAGTTACTCCGGGGCGGGTGGAGAGACCCAGTACTTC. Protein: CASSYSGAGGETQYF.

V and J are TRBV4-3 and TRBJ2-7, with D tentatively TRBD2 (5 bases). CDR3 length: 15 residues. The germline V and J ends were trimmed by 5 bases and 5 bases, with 19 bases remaining between them. CDR1 and CDR2 (germline): LGHNA, YSLEER. CDR3 nucleotides: TGCGCCAGCAGCTTTCGGGGTAGAGGGAGCGACGAGCAGTACTTC. It is translated as CASSFRGRGSDEQYF.

This clone has only a few counts. V usage is TRBV29-1 and J usage is TRBJ1-2; D not resolved. V was clipped by 0 bases and J by 4 bases, with 9 bases between them. The V gene's germline CDR1 is SQVTM and CDR2 ANQGSEA. CDR3 length: 13 residues. The CDR3 spells CSVEEMPTYGYTF. In DNA form, the CDR3 reads TGCAGCGTTGAAGAGATGCCTACCTATGGCTACACCTTC.

This clone was detected a few times. The gene calls are TRBV7-2 and TRBJ1-2, with D perhaps TRBD1 (6 bases). V lost 4 bases, J lost 9 bases, and 15 bases lay in between. CDR1 and CDR2 (germline): SGHTA, FQGNSA. This CDR3 region has 13 residues. In DNA form, the CDR3 reads TGTGCCAGCAGCTCCCCGGAGGGGGGGCGCTACACCTTC. It is translated as CASSSPEGGRYTF. The full variable domain, completed using reference TRBV7-2 and TRBJ1-2, is GAGVSQSPSNKVTEKGKDVELRCDPISGHTALYWYRQSLGQGLEFLIYFQGNSAPDKSGLPSDRFSAERTGGSVSTLTIQRTQQEDSAVYLCASSSPEGGRYTFGSGTRLTVV.

The chain links TRBV29-1 to TRBJ2-1; 10 positions agree with TRBD2. With V trimmed by 2 bases and J by 1 base, 2 bases remained unmatched. CDR3 size: 15 residues. Germline CDR1 reads SQVTM; CDR2 reads ANQGSEA. CDR3 coding DNA: TGCAGCGTTGAAAAGGGACTAGCGTCCTACAATGAGCAGTTCTTC. It translates to CSVEKGLASYNEQFF.

The V gene is TRBV5-1, the J gene TRBJ2-1; D unclear. V shed 4 bases and J shed 6 bases, with 11 bases lying between them. This CDR3 region has 13 residues. CDR1 is SGHRS and CDR2 is YFSETQ in the germline V gene. CDR3 residues: CASSPDLSNEQFF. CDR3 DNA sequence: TGCGCCAGCAGCCCCGATCTTAGCAATGAGCAGTTCTTC. Based on the CDR3 plus reference TRBV5-1 and TRBJ2-1, the full variable domain is KAGVTQTPRYLIKTRGQQVTLSCSPISGHRSVSWYQQTPGQGLQFLFEYFSETQRNKGNFPGRFSGRQFSNSRSEMNVSTLELGDSALYLCASSPDLSNEQFFGPGTRLTVL.

The chain combines TRBV4-3 with TRBJ2-3, with a tentative D call TRBD1 (6 bases). Between the trimmed V and J ends, which lost 1 base and 1 base, there was a span of 12 bases. The germline gives CDR1 LGHNA, CDR2 YSLEER. The CDR3 has 16 amino acids. This CDR3 is CASSQGPGQGTDTQYF. CDR3 nucleotides: TGCGCCAGCAGCCAAGGGCCGGGACAAGGCACAGATACGCAGTATTTT.

The chain employs TRBV6-1 and TRBJ1-6; 7 nucleotides agree with TRBD1. Trimming removed 10 bases from V and 8 bases from J; junction bases left unmatched: 5. The CDR3 length is 12 residues. Germline CDR1 MNHNS, CDR2 SASEGT. CDR3 DNA sequence: TGTGCCATCAGGACAGGTGATTCACCCCTCCACTTT. This encodes CAIRTGDSPLHF.

The table lists this clone with a few counts. This chain joins TRBV28 and TRBJ2-3; D tentatively reads TRBD1 or TRBD2 (5 bases each). The CDR3 totals 14 residues. Trimming removed 4 bases from V and 2 bases from J, with 10 bases in between. Germline V CDR1 and CDR2: MDHEN, SYDVKM. In DNA form, the CDR3 reads TGTGCCAGCAGTTCCGGGACCGTCACAGATACGCAGTATTTT. Encoded protein: CASSSGTVTDTQYF.

The rearrangement links TRBV7-2 to TRBJ1-2, with 11 bases fitting TRBD1. This CDR3 has 16 residues. V dropped 5 bases and J dropped 2; count of bases not matched to a gene: 7. Germline CDR1 SGHTA, CDR2 FQGNSA. The CDR3 loop is CASSALGQGGNYGYTF. The CDR3 DNA sequence: TGTGCCAGCAGCGCCCTGGGACAGGGGGGGAACTATGGCTACACCTTC.

The gene calls are TRBV30 and TRBJ1-2; D remains unclear. The CDR3 is 12 residues long. Trimming cost V 2 bases and J 3 bases, with 7 bases left between them. Germline V gene sequence: CDR1 GTSNPN, CDR2 SVGIG (reference sequence). The CDR3 DNA reads TGTGCCTGGAGTTACGGGGACTATGGCTACACCTTC. It specifies CAWSYGDYGYTF.

The chain is built from TRBV30 and TRBJ2-7, with D possibly matching TRBD2 (6 bases). The CDR3 runs to 13 residues. Germline V gene data show CDR1 as GTSNPN and CDR2 as SVGIG (reference sequence). V was trimmed by 3 bases and J by 2 bases, leaving 11 bases between them. The CDR3 DNA reads as TGTGCCTGGAGCCCAGGGACTGCCTACGAGCAGTACTTC. As protein: CAWSPGTAYEQYF.

This chain connects TRBV5-6 to TRBJ1-2; no clear D gene. Trimming took 4 bases from V and 4 from J, leaving 14 bases between them. Germline CDR1 SGHDT, CDR2 YYEEEE. CDR3 length: 14 amino acids. The CDR3 nucleotides are TGTGCCAGCAGCACTGGAAATGGAATCTATGGCTACACCTTC. Protein sequence: CASSTGNGIYGYTF.